The next 9 T cell receptor beta chains were all read from a single sample in a study of blood T cell repertoires in COVID-19. The data were produced by immunoSEQ multiplex PCR, yet TCRdb's version contains in-frame clones alone and is incomplete. The sample includes a few hundred thousand clones, roughly four fifths of them seen just once. The sample consisted of peripheral blood. The receptors stem from a woman between 18 and 29 years old with acute or convalescent COVID-19.

The chain uses TRBV5-1 and TRBJ2-3, with a possible D match to TRBD2 (5 bases). Trimming cost V 0 bases and J 0 bases, with 8 bases left between them. In germline, CDR1 is SGHRS, CDR2 YFSETQ. The length of the CDR3 is 15 residues. CDR3 loop: CASSLGGSSTDTQYF. CDR3 sequence (DNA): TGCGCCAGCAGCTTGGGCGGGTCTAGCACAGATACGCAGTATTTT.

The CDR3 bases are TGCGCCAGCAGCTTGGCTGGCCCTGATCAGCCCCAGCATTTT. Encoded protein: CASSLAGPDQPQHF. The chain couples TRBV5-1 to TRBJ1-5; no definite D call. This CDR3 region has 14 residues. Germline CDR1 is SGHRS and CDR2 is YFSETQ. Trimming pared 0 bases from V and 5 bases from J, leaving 9 bases between. Based on the CDR3 plus reference TRBV5-1 and TRBJ1-5, the full variable domain is KAGVTQTPRYLIKTRGQQVTLSCSPISGHRSVSWYQQTPGQGLQFLFEYFSETQRNKGNFPGRFSGRQFSNSRSEMNVSTLELGDSALYLCASSLAGPDQPQHFGDGTRLSIL.

The genes are TRBV3-1 (or the pseudogene TRBV3-2) and TRBJ1-3; D unclear. CDR1 is LGHDT, CDR2 YNNKEL, per germline (reference sequence). The CDR3 sequence is 13 residues long. Between the trimmed V and J ends, which lost 1 base and 4 bases, there was a span of 5 bases. This CDR3 reads CASSQGAGNTIYF. The DNA of the CDR3 is TGTGCCAGCAGCCAAGGGGCGGGAAACACCATATATTTT.

This chain joins TRBV5-6 and TRBJ1-1; no definite D call. Trimming removed 3 bases from V and 1 base from J, with 4 bases in between. Looked up from germline, CDR1 is SGHDT and CDR2 is YYEEEE. This CDR3 is 12 amino acids long. This CDR3 is CASSYRNTEAFF. DNA for the CDR3: TGTGCCAGCAGCTACAGGAACACTGAAGCTTTCTTT.

A few counts support this clone. The chain combines TRBV5-8 with TRBJ1-2; 7 nucleotides line up with TRBD1. The CDR3 is 15 residues long. Germline lookup yields CDR1 SGHTS and CDR2 YDEGEE. V trimming: 2 bases; J trimming: 1 base; junction bases outside the gene matches: 5. The CDR3 DNA sequence: TGTGCCAGCAGCTTTAACAGGGGCCTTAACTATGGCTACACCTTC. The encoded protein is CASSFNRGLNYGYTF.

Only one count was recorded for this clone. This chain joins TRBV4-1 and TRBJ2-3; 8 bases agree with TRBD1. V dropped 4 bases and J dropped 2; count of bases not matched to a gene: 8. This CDR3 comprises 16 residues. Germline values: CDR1 MGHRA, CDR2 YSYEKL. In nucleotides, the CDR3 is TGCGCCAGCAGCCTTTCCGGGACAGGATACACAGATACGCAGTATTTT. Protein product: CASSLSGTGYTDTQYF.

This clone has a handful of counts. This sequence joins TRBV5-6 and TRBJ1-2; D possibly corresponds to TRBD1 (6 bases). The CDR3 loop spans 14 amino acids. V lost 3 bases to trimming and J lost 8 bases, with 17 bases between them. Per the germline V gene, CDR1 is SGHDT and CDR2 is YYEEEE. The CDR3 DNA sequence: TGTGCCAGCAGCTCCCCGGCGGGGGCGCGGGGCTACACCTTC. Translating gives CASSSPAGARGYTF.

This clone was recorded once. The chain links TRBV3-1 (or the pseudogene TRBV3-2) to TRBJ2-1; 9 bases agree with TRBD2. CDR3 size: 14 residues. J was trimmed by 13 bases and V by 1 base; bases with no gene match: 8. CDR1 and CDR2 from the germline V gene are LGHDT and YNNKEL (reference sequence). The DNA of the CDR3 is TGTGCCAGCAGCCAAGCTACGACTAGCGGTCGTCAGTTCTTC. Translating gives CASSQATTSGRQFF.

This clone was seen many times. In DNA, the CDR3 is TGTGCCAGCAGCCCCCGTTTCGCGGGGAGCTCCTACAATGAGCAGTTCTTC. It codes for CASSPRFAGSSYNEQFF. The chain uses TRBV14 and TRBJ2-1; the D gene is possibly TRBD2 (6 bases). Germline V lookup: CDR1 SGHDN, CDR2 FVKESK. Trimming stripped 4 bases from V and 0 bases from J, with 16 bases between. The CDR3 consists of 17 residues.